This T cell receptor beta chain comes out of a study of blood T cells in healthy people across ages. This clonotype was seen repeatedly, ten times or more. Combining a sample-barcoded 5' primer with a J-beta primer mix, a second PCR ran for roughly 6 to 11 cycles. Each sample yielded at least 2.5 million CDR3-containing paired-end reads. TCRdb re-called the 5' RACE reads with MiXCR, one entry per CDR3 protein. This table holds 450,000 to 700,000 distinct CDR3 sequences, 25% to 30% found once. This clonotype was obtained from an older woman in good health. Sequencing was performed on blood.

The CDR3 here is CASSSTSGLQETQYF. The CDR3 nucleotides are TGTGCCAGCAGCTCGACTAGCGGGCTCCAAGAGACCCAGTACTTC. V is TRBV7-2 and J is TRBJ2-5, with 10 bases fitting TRBD2. Germline V gene data show CDR1 as SGHTA and CDR2 as FQGNSA. This CDR3 has 15 amino acids. J lost 1 base, V lost 4 bases, and 3 bases had no gene match.